This T cell receptor beta chain comes out of a study of T cells in Graves' hyperthyroidism and ophthalmopathy. This clonotype has at least ten counts. Ophthalmopathy cases scored 3 or more on the Clinical Activity Score and 4 or more on NOSPECS grade, with duration below 3 months. Lactation, pregnancy, other autoimmune disease or uncontrolled infection excluded patients. Diagnosing involved the use of clinical symptoms, serum thyroxine and TRAb, thyroid ultrasound and orbital computed tomography. PBMCs were sourced from less than 12 ml fresh peripheral blood. Researchers amplified the TCR beta CDR3 regions from RNA transcripts. TCR CDR3 regions were first amplified by RT-PCR with HTBI primers. TCRdb processed the multiplex PCR reads anew with MiXCR; each CDR3 protein has one entry. The sample lists 400,000 or so distinct CDR3 sequences; about 15% were seen once. Deletions cut 0 bases from V and 5 bases from J, with 5 bases between. Germline V gene lookup returns CDR1 MGHRA and CDR2 YSYEKL. The CDR3 spans 13 residues.

The sequence came from a woman in her 30s with Graves' ophthalmopathy. Sequenced input: blood. The rearrangement uses TRBV4-1 and TRBJ1-3; the D is unclear. Here the CDR3 DNA reads TGCGCCAGCAGCCAAGATAGTAGAAACACCATATATTTT. Its protein product is CASSQDSRNTIYF.